The 10 T cell receptor beta chains below come from one sample, sequenced in a study of technical replicates of blood from several donors. TCRdb's copy holds only in-frame clones and misses some; the assay was immunoSEQ multiplex PCR. The sample carries around 83,000 clones, 94% recorded once. The specimen sequenced was T cells isolated from PBMCs. The source of these receptors is a human donor in good health.

This clone was counted once. The chain combines TRBV2 with TRBJ2-5; 11 bases align to TRBD2. Germline V gene sequence: CDR1 SNHLY, CDR2 FYNNEI. V gave up 10 bases and J gave up 5 bases; unmatched junction bases: 12. CDR3 length: 15 amino acids. CDR3 amino acids: CANSRASGGTETQYF. DNA of the CDR3: TGTGCCAACTCCCGGGCTAGCGGGGGGACGGAGACCCAGTACTTC. Looking up the rest from reference TRBV2 and TRBJ2-5 gives the full variable domain: EPEVTQTPSHQVTQMGQEVILRCVPISNHLYFYWYRQILGQKVEFLVSFYNNEISEKSEIFDDQFSVERPDGSNFTLKIRSTKLEDSAMYFCANSRASGGTETQYFGPGTRLLVL.

The J gene is TRBJ1-1, the V gene TRBV29-1; D unclear. The germline V and J ends were trimmed by 4 bases and 0 bases, with 3 bases remaining between them. The V gene's germline CDR1 is SQVTM and CDR2 ANQGSEA. The CDR3 sequence is 11 residues long. CDR3 sequence: CSVVVNTEAFF. The CDR3 DNA reads as TGCAGCGTTGTAGTGAACACTGAAGCTTTCTTT.

The J gene is TRBJ2-1, the V gene TRBV12-5, with D perhaps TRBD1 (6 bases). V was trimmed by 6 bases and J by 0 bases, leaving 15 bases between them. Germline assignment: CDR1 LGHNT and CDR2 FRNRAP. The CDR3 consists of 16 residues. This CDR3 is CASGPGQTSSYNEQFF. CDR3 DNA sequence: TGTGCTAGTGGACCTGGACAGACAAGCTCCTACAATGAGCAGTTCTTC. The variable domain in full, completed from reference TRBV12-5 and TRBJ2-1, reads DARVTQTPRHKVTEMGQEVTMRCQPILGHNTVFWYRQTMMQGLELLAYFRNRAPLDDSGMPKDRFSAEMPDATLATLKIQPSEPRDSAVYFCASGPGQTSSYNEQFFGPGTRLTVL.

The gene calls are TRBV4-1 and TRBJ2-7, with D tentatively TRBD2 (6 bases). The CDR3 totals 14 residues. Germline-derived CDR1 and CDR2 are MGHRA and YSYEKL. V was shortened by 1 base and J by 2 bases, with 9 bases between the two germline ends. The CDR3 nucleotides read TGCGCCAGCAGCCAAGGGCGGGGTACCTACGAGCAGTACTTC. Translation gives CASSQGRGTYEQYF.

The chain uses TRBV19 and TRBJ1-1; a weak D match, TRBD1 (6 bases). Trimming took off 9 bases at V and 0 bases at J, with 11 bases between the two ends. Germline loops: CDR1 LNHDA, CDR2 SQIVND (reference sequence). This CDR3 region has 13 residues. The CDR3 loop reads CASSGTLNTEAFF. The CDR3 DNA sequence: TGTGCCAGCTCCGGGACACTGAACACTGAAGCTTTCTTT.

The chain joins TRBV30 to TRBJ1-6, with D unresolved. Germline V gene lookup returns CDR1 GTSNPN and CDR2 SVGIG (reference sequence). V dropped 2 bases and J dropped 6 bases, with 11 bases sitting between them. The CDR3 runs 14 residues. CDR3 in amino acids: CAWSFKEVNSPLHF. For the CDR3, the DNA is TGTGCCTGGAGTTTTAAGGAGGTTAATTCACCCCTCCACTTT.

This rearrangement joins TRBV28 to TRBJ2-6; D unresolved. The CDR3 spans 15 residues. The germline gives CDR1 MDHEN, CDR2 SYDVKM. Trimming removed 3 bases from V and 4 bases from J, with 10 bases in between. CDR3 protein: CASSFEMWGANVLTF. CDR3 DNA sequence: TGTGCCAGCAGTTTTGAGATGTGGGGGGCCAACGTCCTGACTTTC.

The chain recombines TRBV9 with TRBJ1-2, with D uncertain. Germline V gene lookup returns CDR1 SGDLS and CDR2 YYNGEE. The CDR3 totals 17 residues. V dropped 4 bases and J dropped 6 bases, with 25 bases sitting between them. For the CDR3, the DNA is TGTGCCAGCAGCACCAACCCTAAACTCCGAGGGATCCATGGCTACACCTTC. Its translation: CASSTNPKLRGIHGYTF. Combining the CDR3 with reference TRBV9 and TRBJ1-2 gives the whole variable domain DSGVTQTPKHLITATGQRVTLRCSPRSGDLSVYWYQQSLDQGLQFLIQYYNGEERAKGNILERFSAQQFPDLHSELNLSSLELGDSALYFCASSTNPKLRGIHGYTFGSGTRLTVV.

This chain links TRBV29-1 with TRBJ2-5; D possibly corresponds to TRBD2 (6 bases). Germline lookup yields CDR1 SQVTM and CDR2 ANQGSEA. The CDR3 length is 14 residues. The ends were cut back, 0 bases at V and 4 bases at J, with 12 bases in the middle. The CDR3 coding sequence is TGCAGCGTTGAAGATCGGCAGGGAGGAGAGACCCAGTACTTC. This translates into CSVEDRQGGETQYF.

V gene TRBV30 combines with J gene TRBJ2-7; 8 bases align to TRBD1. The V gene end was trimmed by 5 bases and the J gene end by 3 bases; junction bases not matched to a gene: 0. The germline gives CDR1 GTSNPN, CDR2 SVGIG (reference sequence). This CDR3 contains 11 residues. The CDR3 sequence: CAWGQGYEQYF. The CDR3 region has the DNA TGTGCCTGGGGACAGGGCTACGAGCAGTACTTC.